This T cell receptor beta chain came from a study of T cell repertoires in cytomegalovirus infection. The wider study: CMV infection plus the matching HLA type was flagged by public TCR beta signatures.

Study-wide results and limits: Ex vivo, HLA-C-restricted CMV-specific TCR beta clonotypes prevailed over the rest of the response.

For this clonotype: Its cognate antigen is unknown.

V gave up 5 bases and J gave up 2 bases, with 12 bases separating them. The CDR3 spans 15 residues. Looked up from germline, CDR1 is MNHNY and CDR2 is SVGAGI (reference sequence). TCRdb reprocessed the reads via MiXCR and lists one record per CDR3 protein. The data contain approximately 700,000 distinct CDR3 sequences, roughly 35% of them singletons. The chain combines TRBV6-6 with TRBJ2-2, with D hard to call. Input material: PBMCs. The receptor comes from a human donor in good health (CMV status not recorded). Some clones in this sample may be carry-over from other donors' samples. CDR3 coding DNA: TGTGCCAGCAGTGTTTACAGACCAAACACCGGGGAGCTGTTTTTT. Translation gives CASSVYRPNTGELFF.